The clone carrying this T cell receptor beta chain occurred a few times. Its cognate antigen is unknown. This record comes from a study of cytomegalovirus exposure and HLA in healthy donors. This CDR3 has 19 amino acids. With V trimmed by 3 bases and J by 0 bases, 7 bases remained unmatched. The germline V gene has CDR1 SGHDT and CDR2 YYEEEE. The primer mix had 60 Vbeta and 13 Jbeta primers. The data were produced by immunoSEQ multiplex PCR, yet TCRdb's version contains in-frame clones alone and is incomplete. This table has 57,000 or so clones, less than 85% appearing once. Overall study findings and caveats: TCR beta sequences reportedly predicted most subjects' HLA-A and HLA-B alleles accurately.

The sequenced sample consisted of PBMCs. The chain couples TRBV5-6 to TRBJ2-3; 16 bases map to TRBD2. The source of this sequence is a woman aged 55-75 years in good health and CMV-seropositive. CDR3 amino acids: CASSSAGTSGGGSTDTQYF. DNA of the CDR3: TGTGCCAGCAGCTCAGCCGGGACTAGCGGGGGGGGGAGCACAGATACGCAGTATTTT.